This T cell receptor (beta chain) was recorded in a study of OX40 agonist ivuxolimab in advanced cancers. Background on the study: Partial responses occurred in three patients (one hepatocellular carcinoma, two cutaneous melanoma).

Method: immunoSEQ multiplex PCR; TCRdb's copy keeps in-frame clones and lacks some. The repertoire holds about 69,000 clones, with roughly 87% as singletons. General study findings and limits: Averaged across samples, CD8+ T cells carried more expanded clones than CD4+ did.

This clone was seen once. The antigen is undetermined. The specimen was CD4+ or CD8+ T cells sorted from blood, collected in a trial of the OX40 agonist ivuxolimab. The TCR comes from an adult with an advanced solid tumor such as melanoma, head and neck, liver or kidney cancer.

As DNA, the CDR3 is TGTGCCAGTAGTATAGGGGGGGTTAGCAATCAGCCCCAGCATTTT. It translates to CASSIGGVSNQPQHF. This rearrangement joins TRBV19 to TRBJ1-5, with TRBD1 as a possible D gene (5 bases). In germline, CDR1 is LNHDA, CDR2 SQIVND (reference sequence). V was clipped by 1 base and J by 0 bases, with 7 bases between them. CDR3 length: 15 residues. Full variable domain (remainder filled in from reference TRBV19 and TRBJ1-5): DGGITQSPKYLFRKEGQNVTLSCEQNLNHDAMYWYRQDPGQGLRLIYYSQIVNDFQKGDIAEGYSVSREKKESFPLTVTSAQKNPTAFYLCASSIGGVSNQPQHFGDGTRLSIL.